A single sample gave rise to the 24 T cell receptor beta chains below, sequenced in a study of somatic mutations in cytotoxic T cells in rheumatoid arthritis. Using immunoSEQ multiplex PCR, the repertoire was profiled, and TCRdb retains in-frame clones only, with some absent. The sample includes 10,000 or so clones, 75% to 80% of them seen just once. The sample taken for sequencing was CD8+ T cells sorted from blood. These receptors all stem from an adult with rheumatoid arthritis.

The chain joins TRBV6-4 to TRBJ2-1, with 9 bases fitting TRBD2. Germline lookup yields CDR1 MRHNA and CDR2 SNTAGT. The CDR3 extends over 15 amino acids. With 4 bases clipped from V and 6 bases from J, the junction kept 7 bases outside the gene matches. CDR3: CASSAAGGPGNEQFF. The CDR3 DNA reads as TGTGCCAGCAGTGCTGCGGGAGGGCCGGGCAATGAGCAGTTCTTC.

By frequency in the sample, this clone is medium-sized. V and J are TRBV7-9 and TRBJ2-2; TRBD1 matches 9 bases. The V gene's germline CDR1 is SEHNR and CDR2 FQNEAQ (reference sequence). The CDR3 runs 17 residues. The V segment lost 5 bases and the J segment 4 bases; nucleotides outside the gene matches: 11. The DNA for the CDR3 is TGTGCCAGCAGCAGAGAGGTGGGACAGGGTTTCACCGGGGAGCTGTTTTTT. Its protein product is CASSREVGQGFTGELFF.

V gene TRBV7-3 combines with J gene TRBJ2-1; 7 nucleotides align to TRBD2. Germline lookup yields CDR1 SGHTA and CDR2 FQGTGA. This CDR3 contains 16 residues. Trimming removed 1 base from V and 0 bases from J; junction bases left unmatched: 3. The CDR3 loop is CASSLMGGSSYNEQFF. CDR3 coding DNA: TGTGCCAGCAGCTTAATGGGCGGGAGCTCCTACAATGAGCAGTTCTTC.

This chain uses TRBV28 with TRBJ2-7, with TRBD2 matching over 11 bases. This CDR3 is built from 15 residues. Germline V gives CDR1 MDHEN, CDR2 SYDVKM. V shed 7 bases and J 2 bases; nucleotides not matched to a gene: 7. The CDR3 here is CASNLAGGSTYEQYF. The CDR3 nucleotides are TGTGCCAGCAACCTAGCGGGGGGCTCGACCTACGAGCAGTACTTC.

The chain links TRBV28 to TRBJ2-5; D is ambiguous. V shed 6 bases and J shed 3 bases, with 17 bases lying between them. Germline CDR1 is MDHEN and CDR2 is SYDVKM. CDR3 length: 15 residues. DNA of the CDR3: TGTGCCAGCAGATCCTATGGACGGACCGAAGAGACCCAGTACTTC. Its translation: CASRSYGRTEETQYF.

The chain recombines TRBV23-1 with TRBJ1-1; the match to TRBD1 covers 10 bases. TRBV23-1 is classed as an ORF, of uncertain function. The junction had 17 bases not matched to a gene; V was cut back by 9 bases and J by 4 bases. The CDR3 totals 17 residues. The DNA for the CDR3 is TGCGCCAGGCTATCGGGGAGACAGGGGGCGCGGAGCACTGAAGCTTTCTTT. Residues: CARLSGRQGARSTEAFF.

V is TRBV6-5 and J is TRBJ1-1, with a weak D call TRBD1 (5 bases). The V gene's germline CDR1 is MNHEY and CDR2 SVGAGI. This CDR3 contains 12 residues. The V end lost 2 bases, the J end lost 4 bases, and 5 bases lay between the germline ends. CDR3 bases: TGTGCCAGCAGTTACGGGGGCACTGAAGCTTTCTTT. This translates into CASSYGGTEAFF.

On this clone: Other DNA sequences in this sample translate to the same CDR3. The rearrangement uses TRBV4-2 and TRBJ2-2; TRBD1 agrees at 7 bases. This CDR3 contains 14 residues. In germline, CDR1 is LGHNA, CDR2 YNFKEQ. The V segment lost 0 bases and the J segment 6 bases; nucleotides outside the gene matches: 1. For the CDR3, the DNA is TGTGCCAGCAGCCAAGATAGGGGGCCCGGGGAGCTGTTTTTT. This encodes CASSQDRGPGELFF.

This rearrangement joins TRBV28 to TRBJ2-3, with D perhaps being TRBD1 or TRBD2 (5 bases each). The germline gives CDR1 MDHEN, CDR2 SYDVKM. This CDR3 spans 15 amino acids. Trimming took off 2 bases at V and 3 bases at J, with 12 bases between the two ends. CDR3 coding DNA: TGTGCCAGCAGTTTAGGGGCGGGTAGTACAGATACGCAGTATTTT. It codes for CASSLGAGSTDTQYF.

This clone was observed a handful of times. The chain employs TRBV27 and TRBJ1-1; TRBD1 aligns across 8 bases. Losses at the gene ends were 2 bases for V and 5 bases for J; bases not matched to a gene: 7. Germline V CDR1 and CDR2: MNHEY, SMNVEV (reference sequence). This CDR3 has 15 residues. The CDR3 DNA sequence: TGTGCCAGCAGTTTAGAAAACAGGGGGAGAACTGAAGCTTTCTTT. Amino acid sequence: CASSLENRGRTEAFF.

This clone is categorized as medium-sized. This same CDR3 is encoded by further DNA sequences in the sample. Here the CDR3 reads CASSEEETGGNTIYF. CDR3 bases: TGTGCCAGCAGTGAAGAAGAGACGGGAGGAAACACCATATATTTT. V usage is TRBV2 and J usage is TRBJ1-3; no definite D call. The V gene's germline CDR1 is SNHLY and CDR2 FYNNEI. CDR3 size: 15 residues. Trimming took 1 base from V and 4 from J, leaving 11 bases between them.

This chain joins TRBV11-3 and TRBJ2-1, with TRBD2 as a possible D gene (6 bases). Germline CDR1 SGHNT, CDR2 YENEEA. This CDR3 region has 13 residues. The V and J ends lost 2 bases and 13 bases respectively, with 15 bases between them. The CDR3 sequence is CASSLNPGEFQFF. CDR3 DNA: TGTGCCAGCAGCTTAAATCCGGGGGAATTTCAGTTCTTC.

In its sample, this clone is large. Other DNA variants within this sample encode the same CDR3. The gene calls are TRBV7-9 and TRBJ2-3, with 8 bases matching TRBD1. After removal of 5 bases from V and 4 bases from J, the junction contained 8 bases not matched to a gene. The germline gives CDR1 SEHNR, CDR2 FQNEAQ (reference sequence). The CDR3 is made up of 15 amino acids. The CDR3 nucleotides read TGTGCCAGCAGCCCAGACAGGGGATGGGCAGATACGCAGTATTTT. Its translation: CASSPDRGWADTQYF.

The chain combines TRBV27 with TRBJ2-2, with TRBD1 matching 9 bases. The V gene end was trimmed by 5 bases and the J gene end by 5 bases; junction bases not matched to a gene: 9. The CDR3 contains 16 residues. CDR1 is MNHEY, CDR2 SMNVEV, per germline (reference sequence). The CDR3 spells CASSTPLGQGTGELFF. CDR3 sequence (DNA): TGTGCCAGCAGTACACCGCTGGGACAGGGTACCGGGGAGCTGTTTTTT.

The chain has TRBV6-1 and TRBJ1-1, with 8 nucleotides matching TRBD1. The germline CDR1 and CDR2 sequences are MNHNS and SASEGT. V shed 0 bases and J 1 base; nucleotides not matched to a gene: 7. The CDR3 extends over 17 amino acids. The CDR3 loop reads CASSEASWGQANTEAFF. The DNA for the CDR3 is TGTGCCAGCAGTGAAGCGAGCTGGGGACAGGCGAACACTGAAGCTTTCTTT.

This rearrangement joins TRBV28 to TRBJ1-4; D unresolved. This CDR3 contains 12 residues. Deletions cut 6 bases from V and 14 bases from J, with 16 bases between. CDR1 is MDHEN, CDR2 SYDVKM, per germline. The DNA of the CDR3 is TGTGCCAGCAGATTAGGGCCCATGAGGCTGTTTTTT. This codes for CASRLGPMRLFF.

The genes are TRBV6-1 and TRBJ2-7, with D possibly TRBD1 on 5 matching bases. Germline assignment: CDR1 MNHNS and CDR2 SASEGT. Trimming shortened V by 0 bases and J by 4 bases, and 10 bases separated the two germline ends. The CDR3 is made up of 14 amino acids. The CDR3 spells CASSEAVKGYEQYF. The CDR3 coding sequence is TGTGCCAGCAGTGAAGCAGTGAAGGGGTACGAGCAGTACTTC.

The rearrangement uses TRBV10-1 and TRBJ2-5, with 7 nucleotides matching TRBD2. The trim removed 0 bases at V and 4 bases at J, leaving 5 bases unmatched. This CDR3 comprises 15 residues. Germline V CDR1 and CDR2: WNHNN, SYGVQD (reference sequence). The CDR3 nucleotides are TGCGCCAGCAGTGAGTCCGGGGGGACGGGAGAGACCCAGTACTTC. Its protein is CASSESGGTGETQYF.

The chain recombines TRBV4-1 with TRBJ2-1; D might be TRBD1 or TRBD2, each matching 6 bases. The CDR3 length is 15 residues. CDR1 and CDR2 (germline): MGHRA, YSYEKL. V lost 3 bases, J lost 8 bases, and 17 bases lay in between. CDR3 nucleotide sequence: TGCGCCAGCAGCCAGGGGGACCTAAGGGGGGATGAGCAGTTCTTC. Translating gives CASSQGDLRGDEQFF.

The J gene is TRBJ1-4, the V gene TRBV4-3; the D gene is possibly TRBD1 (6 bases). V was shortened by 0 bases and J by 5 bases, with 7 bases between the two germline ends. This CDR3 is 14 amino acids long. The germline CDR1 and CDR2 sequences are LGHNA and YSLEER. The DNA for the CDR3 is TGCGCCAGCAGCCAAGAGGGGGGCAATGAAAAACTGTTTTTT. This codes for CASSQEGGNEKLFF.

A remark on this clone: An end of the junction differs from the germline gene, which may be a read error. The rearrangement uses TRBV7-2 and TRBJ2-7; the D is unclear. The germline CDR1 and CDR2 sequences are SGHTA and FQGNSA. The CDR3 extends over 13 amino acids. This CDR3 reads CASSQEASYEQYF. The CDR3 DNA follows: TGCGCCAGCAGCCAAGAAGCATCCTACGAGCAGTACTTC.

By share, this clone ranks as large. The CDR3 region is CASSPSDQRRETQYF. The CDR3 DNA follows: TGTGCCAGCAGCCCTTCTGACCAGCGGAGGGAGACCCAGTACTTC. The rearrangement links TRBV9 to TRBJ2-5, with a tentative D call TRBD2 (5 bases). V gave up 4 bases and J gave up 5 bases, with 18 bases separating them. Germline assignment: CDR1 SGDLS and CDR2 YYNGEE. The CDR3 runs 15 residues.

The chain uses TRBV7-6 and TRBJ2-7, with TRBD1 matching over 9 bases. Germline CDR1 and CDR2: SGHVS and FNYEAQ. This CDR3 spans 15 amino acids. The V and J ends lost 4 bases and 2 bases, in that order; junction bases with no gene match: 6. For the CDR3, the DNA is TGTGCCAGCAGCTCAGGGACAGGGCGGACCTACGAGCAGTACTTC. Its protein is CASSSGTGRTYEQYF.

This clone has a handful of counts. This chain links TRBV7-9 with TRBJ2-7; D gene unclear. Germline CDR1 SEHNR, CDR2 FQNEAQ (reference sequence). This CDR3 spans 12 amino acids. V was cut by 5 bases and J by 2 bases, with 7 bases left in between. CDR3 sequence: CASSPGPYEQYF. The CDR3 nucleotides read TGTGCCAGCAGCCCAGGCCCCTACGAGCAGTACTTC.